The following is a T cell receptor beta chain sequence with its context. This entry belongs to a study of blood T cell repertoires in COVID-19. For the study at large: Samples taken during acute and convalescent COVID-19 were collected in the United States, Italy and Spain. From T cells, B-cell-depleted T cells, or PBMCs came the material, which was cDNA or gDNA.

V shed 2 bases and J shed 1 base, with 17 bases lying between them. Germline V gene sequence: CDR1 LGHNT, CDR2 FRNRAP. This CDR3 spans 17 amino acids. Authors' analysis steps: Amplification with reference gene primers provided the estimates of nucleated cell counts. Data came from immunoSEQ multiplex PCR; TCRdb stores just in-frame clones and leaves some out. The V and J calls and clone size are taken from that table; D and trimming were inferred from the DNA. The table includes about 230,000 clones, approximately 80% detected once. The specimen was peripheral blood. This chain joins TRBV12-5 and TRBJ1-1; weak D call: TRBD1 (5 bases). The receptor's source is a man aged 40-49 years with acute or convalescent COVID-19. Written as DNA, the CDR3 is TGTGCTAGTGGTTTGAGGGACTCCCCTGCCGCGAACACTGAAGCTTTCTTT. Its protein product is CASGLRDSPAANTEAFF.